Following are 28 T cell receptor beta chains from one sample sequenced in a study of blood T cells in healthy people across ages. Alongside a J-beta primer mix, a sample-barcoded 5' primer served in a second PCR lasting about 7 to 12 cycles. MiXCR, applied by TCRdb to the 5' RACE reads, yields one record per CDR3 protein. The sample records approximately 900,000 distinct CDR3 sequences, roughly 50% being singletons. The specimen sequenced was blood. The receptors here all came from a young man in good health.

The V call is TRBV27, the J call TRBJ2-7, with 11 bases fitting TRBD1. Germline V CDR1 and CDR2: MNHEY, SMNVEV (reference sequence). This CDR3 comprises 15 residues. V shed 8 bases and J 4 bases; nucleotides not matched to a gene: 10. The CDR3 DNA sequence: TGTGCCAGCTTCCCTCCCGGACAGGGGGCTTACGAGCAGTACTTC. This sequence encodes CASFPPGQGAYEQYF.

This clonotype was picked up a small number of times. The chain is built from TRBV3-1 and TRBJ1-4; D gene unclear. The CDR3 spans 12 residues. The V end lost 0 bases, the J end lost 8 bases, and 4 bases lay between the germline ends. Germline loops: CDR1 LGHDT, CDR2 YNNKEL (reference sequence). DNA of the CDR3: TGTGCCAGCAGCCAAGACGAGGAAAAACTGTTTTTT. It encodes CASSQDEEKLFF.

The rearrangement links TRBV20-1 to TRBJ2-7; tentatively, D is TRBD1 or TRBD2 (5 bases each). Germline V lookup: CDR1 DFQATT, CDR2 SNEGSKA (reference sequence). This CDR3 is 15 amino acids long. Trimming cost V 3 bases and J 3 bases, with 18 bases left between them. The CDR3 sequence: CSARSPGTAHYEQYF. The CDR3, as DNA: TGCAGTGCTAGGTCACCCGGGACCGCGCACTACGAGCAGTACTTC.

This clonotype was picked up a small number of times. The V and J genes are TRBV6-1 and TRBJ1-2; TRBD1 matches at 9 bases. Germline assignment: CDR1 MNHNS and CDR2 SASEGT. Losses at the gene ends were 0 bases for V and 4 bases for J; bases not matched to a gene: 3. The CDR3 contains 15 residues. CDR3 sequence: CASSEAQTGGYGYTF. CDR3 DNA: TGTGCCAGCAGTGAAGCCCAGACAGGGGGCTATGGCTACACCTTC.

The sample holds many counts of this clonotype. V is TRBV20-1 and J is TRBJ2-1, with 9 bases fitting TRBD2. Looked up from germline, CDR1 is DFQATT and CDR2 is SNEGSKA (reference sequence). Trimming removed 3 bases from V and 6 bases from J; junction bases left unmatched: 6. The CDR3 has 14 amino acids. The CDR3 reads CSARDSGGINEQFF. The CDR3 DNA sequence: TGCAGTGCTAGGGATAGCGGGGGTATCAATGAGCAGTTCTTC.

This clonotype has a count of ten or more. V usage is TRBV7-2 and J usage is TRBJ1-4; possible D gene TRBD1, 5 bases. V was shortened by 3 bases and J by 7 bases, with 27 bases between the two germline ends. The CDR3 is made up of 19 amino acids. Per the germline V gene, CDR1 is SGHTA and CDR2 is FQGNSA. The CDR3 region has the DNA TGTGCCAGCAGCTTTGTCACATTATCGGGCCTTCGGGGCGGTGAAAAACTGTTTTTT. This codes for CASSFVTLSGLRGGEKLFF.

This clonotype was found once. Compared with germline, one end of the junction differs, possibly owing to a read error. The chain joins TRBV7-9 to TRBJ2-7; D gene unclear. Germline V gene lookup returns CDR1 SEHNR and CDR2 FQNEAQ (reference sequence). The CDR3 loop spans 13 amino acids. The CDR3 protein is CAGSLVADYEQYF. CDR3 coding DNA: TGTGCCGGCAGCTTAGTGGCAGACTACGAGCAGTACTTC.

The rearrangement links TRBV5-1 to TRBJ2-3; 12 bases are a match to TRBD2. Unmatched junction bases numbered 15, after V lost 3 bases and J lost 4 bases. From germline, CDR1 is SGHRS and CDR2 YFSETQ. The length of the CDR3 is 19 residues. The CDR3 DNA reads TGCGCCAGCAGCTCGGTTCCTCTAGCGGGGGGGCAGTATTCAGATACGCAGTATTTT. It yields the protein CASSSVPLAGGQYSDTQYF. Full variable domain (missing parts from reference TRBV5-1 and TRBJ2-3): KAGVTQTPRYLIKTRGQQVTLSCSPISGHRSVSWYQQTPGQGLQFLFEYFSETQRNKGNFPGRFSGRQFSNSRSEMNVSTLELGDSALYLCASSSVPLAGGQYSDTQYFGPGTRLTVL.

The J gene is TRBJ1-5, the V gene TRBV4-1; D gene ambiguous. CDR1 is MGHRA, CDR2 YSYEKL, per germline. V lost 0 bases and J lost 9, with 15 bases in between. The CDR3 is 15 amino acids. CDR3: CASSQEYTINTPQHF. CDR3 bases: TGCGCCAGCAGCCAAGAGTATACGATCAACACGCCCCAGCATTTT.

The chain recombines TRBV20-1 with TRBJ1-6; TRBD1 matches 9 bases. The CDR3 contains 15 residues. Germline V CDR1 and CDR2: DFQATT, SNEGSKA (reference sequence). Trimming removed 3 bases from V and 4 bases from J; junction bases left unmatched: 4. The CDR3 reads CSASPGQGYNSPLHF. CDR3 coding DNA: TGCAGTGCTAGCCCGGGACAGGGATATAATTCACCCCTCCACTTT.

V usage is TRBV12-3 or TRBV12-4 and J usage is TRBJ2-3; 12 nucleotides agree with TRBD1. The CDR3 contains 16 residues. V shed 6 bases, J shed 5 bases, and the junction held 9 bases outside the gene matches. CDR3 in amino acids: CASSLSGTGGRDTQYF. The DNA for the CDR3 is TGTGCCAGCAGCTTGAGCGGGACAGGGGGCAGAGATACGCAGTATTTT.

The rearrangement joins TRBV18 to TRBJ1-5; no reliable D call. The V and J ends lost 2 bases and 0 bases respectively, with 8 bases between them. CDR1 and CDR2 (germline): KGHSH, LQKENI. CDR3 size: 15 residues. CDR3 sequence reads: CASSPDTYSNQPQHF. CDR3 DNA sequence: TGTGCCAGCTCACCAGACACCTATAGCAATCAGCCCCAGCATTTT.

The chain couples TRBV3-1 to TRBJ1-2; 9 nucleotides agree with TRBD1. The ends lost 3 bases at V and 9 bases at J; junction bases unmatched: 5. Germline CDR1 LGHDT, CDR2 YNNKEL (reference sequence). The CDR3 runs 13 residues. The CDR3, as DNA: TGTGCCAGCAGCCAGGACAGGGGCGTTCGCTACACCTTC. It encodes CASSQDRGVRYTF.

This clonotype has just a few counts. Given a much more abundant clone one base away, this may be a read error. The chain uses TRBV6-2 or TRBV6-3 and TRBJ2-5; D is unclear. This CDR3 contains 14 residues. Deletions cut 4 bases from V and 11 bases from J, with 20 bases between. From germline, CDR1 is MNHEY and CDR2 SVGEGT. The CDR3 nucleotides read TGTGCCAGCAGTTCTCAATCCCTGAGTGTTGAGCAGTACTTC. Translating it yields CASSSQSLSVEQYF.

Details on this clonotype: An end of the junction differs from the germline gene, which may be a read error. This chain links TRBV6-2 or TRBV6-3 with TRBJ2-7; tentative D call: TRBD1 (5 bases). The CDR3 runs 13 residues. CDR1 is MNHEY, CDR2 SVGEGT, per germline. In DNA form, the CDR3 reads TGTGCCGGCAGTCCACAGGAGTCCTACGAGCAGTACTTC. Protein product: CAGSPQESYEQYF.

This clonotype was seen a few times. The genes are TRBV27 and TRBJ2-1, with D perhaps TRBD2 (5 bases). This CDR3 is 13 amino acids long. Germline V gives CDR1 MNHEY, CDR2 SMNVEV (reference sequence). Between the trimmed V and J ends, which lost 5 bases and 9 bases, there was a span of 14 bases. The CDR3 coding sequence is TGTGCCAGCAGTCCAACCGCTAGCCCTGAGCAGTTCTTC. Translating gives CASSPTASPEQFF.

This chain joins TRBV4-3 and TRBJ2-2; possible D gene TRBD1, 5 bases. Germline CDR1 and CDR2: LGHNA and YSLEER. Trimming removed 4 bases from V and 6 bases from J, with 18 bases in between. This CDR3 is built from 16 residues. The CDR3, as DNA: TGCGCCAGCAGCCCAAGTTCGCAGGGTTGGGCCGGGGAGCTGTTTTTT. Encoded protein: CASSPSSQGWAGELFF.

The table lists this clonotype with many counts. This sequence joins TRBV3-1 and TRBJ2-1; a weak D match, TRBD2 (5 bases). This CDR3 has 15 amino acids. Germline V CDR1 and CDR2: LGHDT, YNNKEL (reference sequence). The V end lost 4 bases, the J end lost 1 base, and 11 bases lay between the germline ends. The CDR3 loop is CASSLSSESYNEQFF. CDR3 nucleotide sequence: TGTGCCAGCAGCCTTAGTAGCGAATCCTACAATGAGCAGTTCTTC.

This clonotype came up many times. The gene calls are TRBV14 and TRBJ2-1; 11 nucleotides match TRBD1. Per germline, CDR1 SGHDN and CDR2 FVKESK. Trimming cost V 7 bases and J 6 bases; bases outside gene matches: 8. The CDR3 is made up of 15 amino acids. As DNA, the CDR3 is TGTGCCAGCACCACATTGGACAGGGGGCTCAATGAGCAGTTCTTC. This translates into CASTTLDRGLNEQFF.

The J gene is TRBJ2-4, the V gene TRBV7-9; TRBD1 aligns across 10 bases. The DNA end is a closer match to TRBJ2-7, so the J assignment may be wrong. The CDR3 totals 20 residues. Germline lookup yields CDR1 SEHNR and CDR2 FQNEAQ (reference sequence). The CDR3: CASSSQVIGQGDNPPYEQYF. Here the CDR3 DNA reads TGTGCCAGCAGCTCGCAAGTGATCGGACAGGGGGATAACCCTCCCTACGAGCAGTACTTC.

Comment on this clonotype: A much bigger clone sits one base away, suggesting this may be a read error. V is TRBV10-3 and J is TRBJ2-5, with a tentative D call TRBD2 (6 bases). The DNA end is more similar to TRBJ2-7, so the J call may be wrong. CDR3 length: 14 amino acids. Germline V gene data show CDR1 as ENHRY and CDR2 as SYGVKD. The CDR3 here is CTISGDFTGYEQYF. CDR3 DNA: TGTACCATCAGTGGGGACTTTACTGGGTACGAGCAGTACTTC.

Only a few counts were recorded for this clonotype. The J gene is TRBJ2-7, the V gene TRBV12-3 or TRBV12-4; 12 nucleotides line up with TRBD2. The V and J ends lost 3 bases and 5 bases, in that order; junction bases with no gene match: 2. CDR3 length equals 14 residues. CDR3 nucleotide sequence: TGTGCCAGCAGTTTGGCTAGCGGGGGGGACGAGCAGTACTTC. It is translated as CASSLASGGDEQYF.

This rearrangement joins TRBV5-1 to TRBJ2-1; tentative D call: TRBD1 (6 bases). From germline, CDR1 is SGHRS and CDR2 YFSETQ. The CDR3 is 16 residues long. V shed 6 bases and J shed 1 base, with 17 bases lying between them. CDR3 bases: TGCGCCAGCACCTCTCAACAGGGATATTCCTACAATGAGCAGTTCTTC. Protein product: CASTSQQGYSYNEQFF.

CDR3 in amino acids: CASSYLDRHTYGYTF. CDR3 bases: TGTGCCAGCAGTTACTTGGACAGGCATACCTATGGCTACACCTTC. The J gene is TRBJ1-2, the V gene TRBV6-2 or TRBV6-3, with TRBD1 identical over 7 bases. CDR3 length: 15 amino acids. Germline-derived CDR1 and CDR2 are MNHEY and SVGEGT. V shed 1 base, J shed 4 bases, and the junction held 6 bases outside the gene matches.

A word on this clonotype: A much larger clone sits a single nucleotide away, making a read error possible. This sequence joins TRBV27 and TRBJ1-2; 8 bases are a match to TRBD1. The CDR3 contains 14 residues. J gave up 5 bases and V 5 bases, and 7 bases lay outside the gene matches. CDR1 is MNHEY and CDR2 is SMNVEV in the germline V gene (reference sequence). Here the CDR3 reads CASSARGLGYGYTF. The DNA of the CDR3 is TGTGCCAGCAGTGCCAGGGGGCTGGGGTATGGCTACACCTTC.

The V gene is TRBV20-1, the J gene TRBJ2-3; D gene uncertain. The CDR3 length is 13 residues. CDR1 and CDR2 (germline): DFQATT, SNEGSKA (reference sequence). Trimming took off 3 bases at V and 2 bases at J, with 9 bases between the two ends. The CDR3 loop is CSARDENTDTQYF. CDR3 sequence (DNA): TGCAGTGCTAGGGATGAAAACACAGATACGCAGTATTTT.

This clonotype was counted between two and nine times. The rearrangement links TRBV20-1 to TRBJ2-7, with no clear D. CDR3 length: 12 amino acids. The ends were cut back, 5 bases at V and 6 bases at J, with 14 bases in the middle. Per germline, CDR1 DFQATT and CDR2 SNEGSKA (reference sequence). The CDR3 DNA is TGCAGTGCTCTCGACTCGTCCCCCGAGCAGTACTTC. It specifies CSALDSSPEQYF.

CDR3 region: CASSLDGFNQPQHF. The DNA for the CDR3 is TGCGCCAGCAGCCTGGACGGTTTCAATCAGCCCCAGCATTTT. The genes are TRBV5-1 and TRBJ1-5; no reliable D call. With 4 bases removed from V and 3 bases from J, the gap between germline ends came to 11 bases. This CDR3 is 14 amino acids long. Germline lookup yields CDR1 SGHRS and CDR2 YFSETQ.